One T cell receptor beta chain is described in this entry. This sample was taken from a study of cytomegalovirus exposure and HLA in healthy donors. The PCR employed 60 Vbeta primers together with 13 Jbeta primers. Libraries were prepared by immunoSEQ multiplex PCR; TCRdb keeps only in-frame clonotypes and omits some of them. The sample comprises 95,000 to 130,000 clones, 50% to 70% of which are singletons, and 8.5% to 9.5% rests with the top ten. Sequenced material: PBMCs. This TCR came from a woman aged 40-49 years in good health and CMV-seropositive.

CDR3 amino acids: CASSTITRETGELFF. CDR3 coding DNA: TGTGCCAGTAGTACAATTACGCGGGAGACCGGGGAGCTGTTTTTT. The V call is TRBV19, the J call TRBJ2-2; 7 bases map to TRBD2. The CDR3 covers 15 residues. Germline V gene sequence: CDR1 LNHDA, CDR2 SQIVND (reference sequence). V lost 4 bases to trimming and J lost 5 bases; unmatched junction nucleotides: 7.